This passage covers 18 T cell receptor beta chains from one sample sequenced in a study of CD8+CD57+ T cells in acquired aplastic anemia. Flow cytometry had shown expanded CD8+CD57+ cells in the patients chosen for sequencing. Investigators profiled TCR beta VDJ and CDR3 from genomic DNA template. TCRdb reanalysed the reads using MiXCR and keeps one entry per CDR3 protein. Among some 140,000 distinct CDR3 sequences listed, around half were seen once. The sample was sorted CD4+, CD8+, or CD8+CD57+ T cells (not recorded which) from PBMCs. The receptor source for this set is a human donor with aplastic anemia.

The CDR3 bases are TGTGCCAGCACTGGGGGAGGGTCCTACGAGCAGTACTTC. This codes for CASTGGGSYEQYF. The rearrangement uses TRBV2 and TRBJ2-7; 7 nucleotides match TRBD2. This CDR3 is built from 13 residues. Germline V gives CDR1 SNHLY, CDR2 FYNNEI. With 7 bases clipped from V and 1 base from J, the junction kept 4 bases outside the gene matches. The whole variable domain, remainder taken from reference TRBV2 and TRBJ2-7, is EPEVTQTPSHQVTQMGQEVILRCVPISNHLYFYWYRQILGQKVEFLVSFYNNEISEKSEIFDDQFSVERPDGSNFTLKIRSTKLEDSAMYFCASTGGGSYEQYFGPGTRLTVT.

This chain joins TRBV7-7 and TRBJ2-5; 9 positions agree with TRBD2. CDR1 is SSHAT, CDR2 FNYEAQ, per germline (reference sequence). V gave up 4 bases and J gave up 0 bases; unmatched junction bases: 6. CDR3 length equals 16 residues. CDR3 bases: TGTGCCAGCAGCTATAGCGGGGGCCGTGACCAAGAGACCCAGTACTTC. Its translation: CASSYSGGRDQETQYF.

The chain has TRBV7-6 and TRBJ1-5, with D possibly TRBD1 on 6 matching bases. This CDR3 spans 15 amino acids. The germline gives CDR1 SGHVS, CDR2 FNYEAQ. Trimming removed 0 bases from V and 6 bases from J, with 12 bases in between. This chain's CDR3 is CASSLATGLGQPQHF. The CDR3 DNA reads TGTGCCAGCAGCTTAGCTACAGGGTTGGGTCAGCCCCAGCATTTT.

This clonotype was seen at least ten times. The V call is TRBV6-5, the J call TRBJ1-2; D ambiguous. The germline gives CDR1 MNHEY, CDR2 SVGAGI. The germline V and J ends were trimmed by 2 bases and 3 bases, with 10 bases remaining between them. The CDR3 is 14 residues long. The DNA for the CDR3 is TGTGCCAGCAGTTACCCAAACAAATACTATGGCTACACCTTC. It specifies CASSYPNKYYGYTF.

The rearrangement links TRBV29-1 to TRBJ1-2; TRBD1 might be the D (5 bases). With 8 bases removed from V and 7 bases from J, the gap between germline ends came to 11 bases. The V gene's germline CDR1 is SQVTM and CDR2 ANQGSEA. There are 10 residues in the CDR3. This chain's CDR3 is CSFGGGGYTF. DNA for the CDR3: TGCAGCTTCGGGGGAGGTGGCTACACCTTC. The full variable domain, its missing parts supplied by reference TRBV29-1 and TRBJ1-2, is SAVISQKPSRDICQRGTSLTIQCQVDSQVTMMFWYRQQPGQSLTLIATANQGSEATYESGFVIDKFPISRPNLTFSTLTVSNMSPEDSSIYLCSFGGGGYTFGSGTRLTVV.

The gene calls are TRBV10-3 and TRBJ1-1; 9 nucleotides match TRBD1. The CDR3 has 16 amino acids. The germline V gene encodes CDR1 ENHRY and CDR2 SYGVKD. The V and J ends lost 5 bases and 3 bases, in that order; junction bases with no gene match: 10. The CDR3 DNA is TGTGCCATCAGTTACAGGGGGCTTTTATCGGACACTGAAGCTTTCTTT. Amino acids: CAISYRGLLSDTEAFF.

The chain uses TRBV20-1 and TRBJ1-4; possibly TRBD1 for D (6 bases). CDR1 is DFQATT, CDR2 SNEGSKA, per germline (reference sequence). The length of the CDR3 is 13 residues. Deletions cut 3 bases from V and 8 bases from J, with 13 bases between. The CDR3 sequence: CSASRGQSEKLFF. CDR3 DNA sequence: TGCAGTGCTAGCAGGGGTCAGTCCGAAAAACTGTTTTTT.

The chain recombines TRBV5-1 with TRBJ2-2, with 12 positions matching TRBD2. Germline loops: CDR1 SGHRS, CDR2 YFSETQ. V was pared by 0 bases and J by 5 bases, with 5 bases of the junction left unmatched. This CDR3 is 17 amino acids long. This CDR3 is CASSLETSGGLTGELFF. In DNA form, the CDR3 reads TGCGCCAGCAGCTTGGAGACTAGCGGGGGCCTGACCGGGGAGCTGTTTTTT.

J is TRBJ1-6 and V is TRBV2; no reliable D call. This CDR3 contains 13 residues. Germline CDR1 and CDR2: SNHLY and FYNNEI. V was shortened by 5 bases and J by 6 bases, with 8 bases between the two germline ends. The DNA of the CDR3 is TGTGCCAGCAGTCTTCGGGTTAATTCACCCCTCCACTTT. Protein product: CASSLRVNSPLHF.

V is TRBV10-3 and J is TRBJ1-1, with a weak D call TRBD1 (6 bases). Germline CDR1 ENHRY, CDR2 SYGVKD. This CDR3 comprises 13 residues. V was pared by 0 bases and J by 7 bases, with 9 bases between. DNA of the CDR3: TGTGCCATCAGTGAGTCTCCAGGGGATGAAGCTTTCTTT. This codes for CAISESPGDEAFF.

As DNA, the CDR3 is TGCGCCAGCCGGGAGGGGGTACCTAGCACAGATACGCAGTATTTT. Its translation: CASREGVPSTDTQYF. The V and J genes are TRBV4-3 and TRBJ2-3; 8 nucleotides agree with TRBD2. The V and J ends lost 8 bases and 0 bases, in that order; junction bases with no gene match: 7. Germline CDR1 LGHNA, CDR2 YSLEER. The CDR3 is made up of 15 amino acids.

This clonotype appeared many times. The V and J genes are TRBV12-3 or TRBV12-4 and TRBJ2-1; 10 bases align to TRBD2. This CDR3 comprises 15 residues. V dropped 2 bases and J dropped 8; count of bases not matched to a gene: 6. Here the CDR3 DNA reads TGTGCCAGCAGTTTATCGGTAGCGGGGGGCCATGAGCAGTTCTTC. It yields the protein CASSLSVAGGHEQFF.

The V and J genes are TRBV5-6 and TRBJ2-7; no firm D call. The germline V and J ends were trimmed by 1 base and 5 bases, with 13 bases remaining between them. There are 14 residues in the CDR3. Germline lookup yields CDR1 SGHDT and CDR2 YYEEEE. This CDR3 reads CASSLNAASDEQYF. The CDR3 nucleotides are TGTGCCAGCAGCTTGAATGCTGCTTCAGACGAGCAGTACTTC.

The chain recombines TRBV20-1 with TRBJ2-6; D ambiguous. The germline V gene has CDR1 DFQATT and CDR2 SNEGSKA (reference sequence). Trimming cost V 0 bases and J 0 bases, with 9 bases left between them. The CDR3 has 16 residues. CDR3 loop: CSARDEWSSGANVLTF. Here the CDR3 DNA reads TGCAGTGCTAGAGATGAGTGGAGCTCTGGGGCCAACGTCCTGACTTTC.

This clonotype came up many times. The rearrangement joins TRBV5-1 to TRBJ1-1; TRBD1 is a possible D gene (5 bases). The CDR3 extends over 13 amino acids. The V gene's germline CDR1 is SGHRS and CDR2 YFSETQ. V was pared by 3 bases and J by 6 bases, with 12 bases between. The CDR3 nucleotides read TGCGCCAGCAGCTCAACAGGACGGCCTGAAGCTTTCTTT. Amino acids: CASSSTGRPEAFF.

This clonotype was detected only once. The junction does not match germline at one end; this may be a read error. V is TRBV10-2 and J is TRBJ2-7; D is perhaps TRBD1 or TRBD2 (7 bases each). Germline V gives CDR1 WSHSY, CDR2 SAAADI. This CDR3 has 15 amino acids. DNA for the CDR3: TGTGCCAGCAGCCAAGAGGGGGCAGGGACTAAGGAGCAGTACTTC. This codes for CASSQEGAGTKEQYF.

This rearrangement joins TRBV2 to TRBJ2-7, with TRBD1 matching 8 bases. The V and J ends lost 5 bases and 4 bases, in that order; junction bases with no gene match: 10. CDR1 SNHLY and CDR2 FYNNEI come from the germline V gene. CDR3 length equals 15 residues. CDR3 coding DNA: TGTGCCAGCAGTCTCCTTCGGACAGGGAGGTACGAGCAGTACTTC. Protein: CASSLLRTGRYEQYF.

In its sample, this clonotype was seen a few times. The chain joins TRBV2 to TRBJ2-7, with D perhaps matching TRBD2 (5 bases). From germline, CDR1 is SNHLY and CDR2 FYNNEI. This CDR3 has 16 residues. The V end was cut by 6 bases, the J end by 0 bases, with 18 bases between. The CDR3 region is CASSGIAPPCSYEQYF. CDR3 nucleotide sequence: TGTGCCAGCAGCGGGATTGCACCTCCGTGCTCCTACGAGCAGTACTTC.